The 4 T cell receptor beta chains given below trace back to one sample, sequenced in a study of T-cell memory formation after mild COVID-19. TCRdb recomputed calls from the 5' RACE reads with MiXCR, one row per CDR3 protein. The sample includes some 200,000 distinct CDR3 sequences, around 21% of them seen just once. Sequencing was performed on PBMCs or a T cell subset sorted from them (not recorded which). These receptors originate from an adult woman who had mild COVID-19 (a few samples of this study predate the infection). Cell type and time point are not known.

The rearrangement links TRBV20-1 to TRBJ1-2, with 7 bases fitting TRBD1. Trimming at V came to 2 bases and at J to 4 bases, leaving 10 bases not matched to a gene. The CDR3 is made up of 15 amino acids. The germline V gene has CDR1 DFQATT and CDR2 SNEGSKA (reference sequence). CDR3 sequence (DNA): TGCAGTGCTAGAACTCAAGGACAGGAAGCCTATGGCTACACCTTC. Protein: CSARTQGQEAYGYTF.

The chain recombines TRBV12-3 or TRBV12-4 with TRBJ2-3; 9 positions agree with TRBD1. The CDR3 has 16 residues. V was clipped by 4 bases and J by 0 bases; unmatched bases: 5. The CDR3 sequence: CASSWTGDASTDTQYF. CDR3 DNA sequence: TGTGCCAGCAGTTGGACAGGGGACGCTAGCACAGATACGCAGTATTTT.

This sequence joins TRBV12-3 or TRBV12-4 and TRBJ2-3; 9 bases line up with TRBD2. The CDR3 contains 20 residues. V lost 3 bases to trimming and J lost 1 base; unmatched junction nucleotides: 17. The CDR3: CASSLGNYAGGPVGTDTQYF. CDR3 DNA sequence: TGTGCCAGCAGTTTGGGAAACTATGCGGGGGGGCCTGTTGGCACAGATACGCAGTATTTT.

This clonotype has more than one count but fewer than ten. The V and J genes are TRBV2 and TRBJ1-5; the D is unclear. The germline CDR1 and CDR2 sequences are SNHLY and FYNNEI. V lost 6 bases and J lost 2, with 14 bases in between. The CDR3 runs to 15 residues. CDR3: CASSEQRTRNQPQHF. In nucleotides, the CDR3 is TGTGCCAGCAGCGAGCAGCGGACGCGCAATCAGCCCCAGCATTTT.